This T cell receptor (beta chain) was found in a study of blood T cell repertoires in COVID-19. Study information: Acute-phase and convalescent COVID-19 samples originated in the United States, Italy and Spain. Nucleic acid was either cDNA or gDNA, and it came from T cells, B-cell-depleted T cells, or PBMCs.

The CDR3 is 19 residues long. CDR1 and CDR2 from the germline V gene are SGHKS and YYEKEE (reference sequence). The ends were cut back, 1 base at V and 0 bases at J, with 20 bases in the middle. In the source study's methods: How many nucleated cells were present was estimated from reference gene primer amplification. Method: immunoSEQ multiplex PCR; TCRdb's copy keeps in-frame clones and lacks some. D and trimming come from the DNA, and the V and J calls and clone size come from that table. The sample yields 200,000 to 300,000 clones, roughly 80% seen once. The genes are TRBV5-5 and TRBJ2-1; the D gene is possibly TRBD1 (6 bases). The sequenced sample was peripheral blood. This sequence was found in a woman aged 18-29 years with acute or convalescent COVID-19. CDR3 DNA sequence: TGTGCCAGCAGCTTGAGACAGGACGAACATAGCCGCTCCTACAATGAGCAGTTCTTC. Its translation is CASSLRQDEHSRSYNEQFF. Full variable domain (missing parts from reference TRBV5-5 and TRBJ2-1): DAGVTQSPTHLIKTRGQQVTLRCSPISGHKSVSWYQQVLGQGPQFIFQYYEKEERGRGNFPDRFSARQFPNYSSELNVNALLLGDSALYLCASSLRQDEHSRSYNEQFFGPGTRLTVL.